The rows below give T cell receptor beta chains drawn from one sample of a study of OX40 agonist ivuxolimab in advanced cancers. Assay used: immunoSEQ multiplex PCR; TCRdb lists only in-frame clones, some missing. Found here are roughly 58,000 clones, about four fifths of them singletons; the top ten hold roughly 0.6%. The sequencing used CD4+ or CD8+ T cells sorted from blood, collected in a trial of the OX40 agonist ivuxolimab. These receptors were collected from an adult with an advanced solid tumor such as melanoma, head and neck, liver or kidney cancer. Both conserved end residues are part of each CDR3. D genes are given only for firm matches. Clone size is given for some rows only: seen once, a few or many times, or a class if the clone is expanded.

v_call: TRBV5-1; j_call: TRBJ2-5; d_call: .; clone_size: .; cdr3_aa: CASSLDPGWQETQYF; cdr3_nt: TGCGCCAGCAGCTTGGATCCAGGGTGGCAAGAGACCCAGTACTTC
v_call: TRBV6-6; j_call: TRBJ2-3; d_call: TRBD1; clone_size: .; cdr3_aa: CASSGQGAGTDTQYF; cdr3_nt: TGTGCCAGCAGTGGACAGGGGGCCGGCACAGATACGCAGTATTTT
v_call: TRBV4-2; j_call: TRBJ1-5; d_call: .; clone_size: .; cdr3_aa: CASSSGILWGNGNQPQHF; cdr3_nt: TGTGCCAGCAGCTCCGGGATCCTATGGGGTAATGGCAATCAGCCCCAGCATTTT
v_call: TRBV28; j_call: TRBJ1-1; d_call: TRBD1; clone_size: .; cdr3_aa: CASKRQGRLNTEAFF; cdr3_nt: TGTGCCAGCAAGAGACAGGGTCGACTGAACACTGAAGCTTTCTTT
v_call: TRBV6-1; j_call: TRBJ2-7; d_call: TRBD1; clone_size: .; cdr3_aa: CASSGPGQGYEQYF; cdr3_nt: TGTGCCAGCAGTGGCCCGGGACAGGGGTACGAGCAGTACTTC
v_call: TRBV2; j_call: TRBJ2-1; d_call: .; clone_size: .; cdr3_aa: CASSVGRGTYNEQFF; cdr3_nt: TGTGCCAGCAGTGTAGGCAGGGGAACCTACAATGAGCAGTTCTTC
v_call: TRBV19; j_call: TRBJ1-5; d_call: TRBD1; clone_size: .; cdr3_aa: CAGMKTGTGTTLRYQPQHF; cdr3_nt: TGTGCCGGGATGAAGACCGGGACAGGAACTACTCTCCGATATCAGCCCCAGCATTTT
v_call: TRBV28; j_call: TRBJ2-3; d_call: .; clone_size: .; cdr3_aa: CATHRGTDTQYF; cdr3_nt: TGTGCCACCCACCGGGGCACAGATACGCAGTATTTT
v_call: TRBV4-1; j_call: TRBJ1-4; d_call: .; clone_size: .; cdr3_aa: CASSQSGSLGVPGKNEKLFF; cdr3_nt: TGCGCCAGCAGCCAAAGTGGCAGTCTAGGCGTCCCGGGGAAAAATGAAAAACTGTTTTTT
v_call: TRBV5-1; j_call: TRBJ2-1; d_call: .; clone_size: .; cdr3_aa: CASSLQHPQNNEQFF; cdr3_nt: TGCGCCAGCAGCTTGCAGCATCCCCAAAACAATGAGCAGTTCTTC
v_call: TRBV7-9; j_call: TRBJ2-2; d_call: .; clone_size: .; cdr3_aa: CASSSLWGGQNRHPGELFF; cdr3_nt: TGTGCCAGCAGCTCGCTATGGGGAGGCCAGAACCGACACCCCGGGGAGCTGTTTTTT
v_call: TRBV13; j_call: TRBJ1-5; d_call: TRBD1; clone_size: .; cdr3_aa: CASSLGDRAQPQHF; cdr3_nt: TGTGCCAGCAGCTTAGGCGACAGGGCACAGCCCCAGCATTTT
v_call: TRBV28; j_call: TRBJ1-2; d_call: .; clone_size: few; cdr3_aa: CASQDGQNYGYTF; cdr3_nt: TGTGCCAGCCAGGACGGACAAAACTATGGCTACACCTTC
v_call: TRBV9; j_call: TRBJ1-1; d_call: TRBD1; clone_size: .; cdr3_aa: CASSVEPTGGGTEAFF; cdr3_nt: TGTGCCAGCAGCGTGGAGCCGACAGGGGGCGGCACTGAAGCTTTCTTT
v_call: TRBV6-4; j_call: TRBJ2-5; d_call: .; clone_size: .; cdr3_aa: CASARAPRAMGFRETQYF; cdr3_nt: TGTGCCAGCGCAAGAGCCCCCCGGGCCATGGGGTTTAGAGAGACCCAGTACTTC
v_call: TRBV19; j_call: TRBJ2-6; d_call: .; clone_size: .; cdr3_aa: CASSMEGPGANVLTF; cdr3_nt: TGTGCCAGTAGTATGGAAGGGCCTGGGGCCAACGTCCTGACTTTC
v_call: TRBV11-2; j_call: TRBJ2-7; d_call: .; clone_size: .; cdr3_aa: CASSGSSYEQYF; cdr3_nt: TGTGCCAGCAGCGGGAGCTCCTACGAGCAGTACTTC
v_call: TRBV7-9; j_call: TRBJ2-7; d_call: TRBD1; clone_size: few; cdr3_aa: CASSLARDRQSNEQYF; cdr3_nt: TGTGCCAGCAGCTTAGCCCGGGACAGGCAATCTAACGAGCAGTACTTC
v_call: TRBV4-1; j_call: TRBJ1-1; d_call: .; clone_size: few; cdr3_aa: CASRSGGRANTEAFF; cdr3_nt: TGCGCCAGCAGGAGTGGGGGCAGGGCGAACACTGAAGCTTTCTTT
v_call: TRBV18; j_call: TRBJ2-3; d_call: .; clone_size: .; cdr3_aa: CASSPYSGRTDTQYF; cdr3_nt: TGTGCCAGCTCGCCCTATTCGGGCCGCACAGATACGCAGTATTTT
v_call: TRBV2; j_call: TRBJ1-2; d_call: .; clone_size: .; cdr3_aa: CASSRGSSSNYGYTF; cdr3_nt: TGTGCCAGCAGTAGGGGGTCCTCCTCTAACTATGGCTACACCTTC
v_call: TRBV27; j_call: TRBJ2-3; d_call: .; clone_size: once; cdr3_aa: CASSFRVGPNYPDTQYF; cdr3_nt: TGTGCCAGCAGTTTTCGAGTCGGCCCGAACTACCCAGATACGCAGTATTTT
v_call: TRBV5-1; j_call: TRBJ1-1; d_call: .; clone_size: .; cdr3_aa: CASSLVGGPEAFF; cdr3_nt: TGCGCCAGCAGCTTGGTAGGGGGGCCTGAAGCTTTCTTT
v_call: TRBV6-5; j_call: TRBJ2-1; d_call: TRBD2; clone_size: .; cdr3_aa: CASSYSRGGSYNEQFF; cdr3_nt: TGTGCCAGCAGTTACTCAAGGGGCGGGAGCTACAATGAGCAGTTCTTC
v_call: TRBV19; j_call: TRBJ1-5; d_call: .; clone_size: .; cdr3_aa: CASSPLRWTNQPQHF; cdr3_nt: TGTGCCAGTAGTCCACTAAGGTGGACGAATCAGCCCCAGCATTTT
v_call: TRBV14; j_call: TRBJ2-7; d_call: TRBD1; clone_size: medium-sized; cdr3_aa: CASSQTTGNYEQYF; cdr3_nt: TGTGCCAGCAGCCAGACGACAGGGAACTACGAGCAGTACTTC
v_call: TRBV2; j_call: TRBJ2-5; d_call: .; clone_size: .; cdr3_aa: CASSDLGGRAETQYF; cdr3_nt: TGTGCCAGCAGTGATCTCGGGGGGCGCGCGGAGACCCAGTACTTC
v_call: TRBV7-9; j_call: TRBJ1-5; d_call: .; clone_size: few; cdr3_aa: CASSLAGGEPQHF; cdr3_nt: TGTGCCAGCAGCTTAGCCGGCGGGGAGCCCCAGCATTTT
v_call: TRBV7-2; j_call: TRBJ1-4; d_call: .; clone_size: .; cdr3_aa: CASSQRAEEKLFF; cdr3_nt: TGTGCCAGCAGCCAGAGGGCAGAGGAAAAACTGTTTTTT
v_call: TRBV28; j_call: TRBJ2-1; d_call: TRBD2; clone_size: .; cdr3_aa: CASSGGAGNNEQFF; cdr3_nt: TGTGCCAGCAGCGGGGGGGCCGGGAACAATGAGCAGTTCTTC
v_call: TRBV6-5; j_call: TRBJ1-5; d_call: .; clone_size: .; cdr3_aa: CASSYDKYSNQPQHF; cdr3_nt: TGTGCCAGCAGTTACGACAAATATAGCAATCAGCCCCAGCATTTT
v_call: TRBV6-6; j_call: TRBJ1-3; d_call: .; clone_size: .; cdr3_aa: CASSPGYSGNTIYF; cdr3_nt: TGTGCCAGCAGCCCTGGCTACTCTGGAAACACCATATATTTT
v_call: TRBV6-6; j_call: TRBJ1-3; d_call: TRBD1; clone_size: .; cdr3_aa: CASGKEGASGNTIYF; cdr3_nt: TGTGCCAGCGGCAAGGAGGGGGCAAGTGGAAACACCATATATTTT
v_call: TRBV9; j_call: TRBJ2-1; d_call: .; clone_size: .; cdr3_aa: CASSVYPTRDDLNEQFF; cdr3_nt: TGTGCCAGCAGCGTATACCCCACTAGGGATGACCTTAATGAGCAGTTCTTC
v_call: TRBV19; j_call: TRBJ1-2; d_call: .; clone_size: .; cdr3_aa: CASSTPPKDGSNYGYTF; cdr3_nt: TGTGCCAGTAGTACTCCCCCCAAAGACGGATCTAACTATGGCTACACCTTC
v_call: TRBV7-6; j_call: TRBJ2-3; d_call: .; clone_size: .; cdr3_aa: CASSPESQTARTQYF; cdr3_nt: TGTGCCAGCAGCCCCGAGTCCCAAACGGCTCGTACGCAGTATTTT
v_call: TRBV5-1; j_call: TRBJ1-5; d_call: .; clone_size: .; cdr3_aa: CASSPTTGTHNQPQHF; cdr3_nt: TGCGCCAGCAGCCCGACGACCGGGACACACAATCAGCCCCAGCATTTT
v_call: TRBV28; j_call: TRBJ2-7; d_call: .; clone_size: .; cdr3_aa: CASSLFQPQKLDF; cdr3_nt: TGTGCCAGCAGTTTATTCCAACCACAAAAGTTGGACTTC
v_call: TRBV5-8; j_call: TRBJ2-1; d_call: .; clone_size: .; cdr3_aa: CASSSLFERSSYNEQFF; cdr3_nt: TGTGCCAGCAGCTCCTTATTCGAGCGGAGCTCCTACAATGAGCAGTTCTTC
v_call: TRBV18; j_call: TRBJ2-1; d_call: .; clone_size: .; cdr3_aa: CASSPPEGGATWQFF; cdr3_nt: TGTGCCAGCTCACCCCCAGAGGGGGGGGCGACTTGGCAGTTCTTC
v_call: TRBV14; j_call: TRBJ1-1; d_call: .; clone_size: .; cdr3_aa: CASSPLGGWNTEAFF; cdr3_nt: TGTGCCAGCAGCCCCCTGGGGGGTTGGAACACTGAAGCTTTCTTT
v_call: TRBV4-2; j_call: TRBJ1-2; d_call: .; clone_size: .; cdr3_aa: CASSARSYTF; cdr3_nt: TGTGCCAGCAGCGCACGGAGCTACACCTTC
v_call: TRBV28; j_call: TRBJ2-4; d_call: .; clone_size: .; cdr3_aa: CASSLFLDPKAKNIQYF; cdr3_nt: TGTGCCAGCAGTTTATTTTTGGACCCAAAAGCCAAAAACATTCAGTACTTC
v_call: TRBV19; j_call: TRBJ2-7; d_call: .; clone_size: .; cdr3_aa: CASSRPGSDYEQYF; cdr3_nt: TGTGCCAGTAGTCGGCCAGGTTCAGACTACGAGCAGTACTTC
v_call: TRBV10-2; j_call: TRBJ1-1; d_call: TRBD1; clone_size: .; cdr3_aa: CASNQGAYTEAFF; cdr3_nt: TGCGCCAGCAACCAGGGGGCCTACACTGAAGCTTTCTTT
v_call: TRBV19; j_call: TRBJ2-1; d_call: .; clone_size: .; cdr3_aa: CASRPRTGYNEQFF; cdr3_nt: TGTGCCAGTAGACCTAGGACGGGGTACAATGAGCAGTTCTTC